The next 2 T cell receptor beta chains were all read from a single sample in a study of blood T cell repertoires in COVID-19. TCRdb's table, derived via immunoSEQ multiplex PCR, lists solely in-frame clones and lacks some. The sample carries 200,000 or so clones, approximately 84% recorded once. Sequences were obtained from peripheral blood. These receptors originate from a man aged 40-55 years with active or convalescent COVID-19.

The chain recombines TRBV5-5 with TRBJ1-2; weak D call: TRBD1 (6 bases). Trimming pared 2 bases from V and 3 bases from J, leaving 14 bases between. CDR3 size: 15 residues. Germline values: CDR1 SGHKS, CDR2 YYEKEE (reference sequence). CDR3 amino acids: CASSFGNREYYGYTF. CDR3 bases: TGTGCCAGCAGCTTTGGGAACAGGGAGTACTATGGCTACACCTTC.

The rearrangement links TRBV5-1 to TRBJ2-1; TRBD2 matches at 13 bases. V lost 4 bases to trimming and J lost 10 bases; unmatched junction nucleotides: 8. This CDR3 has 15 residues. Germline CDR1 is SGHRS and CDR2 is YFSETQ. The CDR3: CASSPGLAGVEEQFF. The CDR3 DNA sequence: TGCGCCAGCAGCCCCGGACTAGCGGGGGTCGAGGAGCAGTTCTTC.